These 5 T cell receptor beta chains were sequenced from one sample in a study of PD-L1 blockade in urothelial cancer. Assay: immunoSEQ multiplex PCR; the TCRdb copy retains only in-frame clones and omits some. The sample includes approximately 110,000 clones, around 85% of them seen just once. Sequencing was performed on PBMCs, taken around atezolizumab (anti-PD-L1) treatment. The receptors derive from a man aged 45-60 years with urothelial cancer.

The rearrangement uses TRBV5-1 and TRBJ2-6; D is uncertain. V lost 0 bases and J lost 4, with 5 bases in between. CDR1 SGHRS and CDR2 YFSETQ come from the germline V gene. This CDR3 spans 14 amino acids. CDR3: CASSLEPGANVLTF. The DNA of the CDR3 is TGCGCCAGCAGCTTGGAGCCGGGGGCCAACGTCCTGACTTTC.

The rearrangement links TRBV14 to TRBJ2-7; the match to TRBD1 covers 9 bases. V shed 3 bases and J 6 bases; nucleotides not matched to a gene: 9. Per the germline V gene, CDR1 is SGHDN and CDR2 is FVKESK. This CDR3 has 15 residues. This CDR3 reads CASSQGGTGTSEQYF. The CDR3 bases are TGTGCCAGCAGCCAGGGGGGGACAGGGACCTCCGAGCAGTACTTC.

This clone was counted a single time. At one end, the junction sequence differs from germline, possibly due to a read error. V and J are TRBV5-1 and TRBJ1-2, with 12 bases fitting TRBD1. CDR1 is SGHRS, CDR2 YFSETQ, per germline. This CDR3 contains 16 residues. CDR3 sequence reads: CASSLDGTGGADGYTF. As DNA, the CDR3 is TGCGCCAGCAGCTTGGATGGGACAGGGGGCGCAGATGGTTACACCTTC.

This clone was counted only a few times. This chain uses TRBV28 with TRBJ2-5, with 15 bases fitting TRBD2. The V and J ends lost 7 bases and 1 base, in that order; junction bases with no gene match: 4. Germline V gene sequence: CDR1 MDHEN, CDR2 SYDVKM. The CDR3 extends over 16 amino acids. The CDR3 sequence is CASTSGLAGGQETQYF. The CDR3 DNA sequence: TGTGCCAGCACCTCGGGACTAGCGGGAGGCCAAGAGACCCAGTACTTC.

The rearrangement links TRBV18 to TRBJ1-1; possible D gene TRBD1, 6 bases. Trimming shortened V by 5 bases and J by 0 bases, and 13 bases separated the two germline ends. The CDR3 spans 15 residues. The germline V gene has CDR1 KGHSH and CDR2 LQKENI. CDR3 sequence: CASSNDGQMNTEAFF. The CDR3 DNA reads TGTGCCAGCTCAAATGACGGACAGATGAACACTGAAGCTTTCTTT.